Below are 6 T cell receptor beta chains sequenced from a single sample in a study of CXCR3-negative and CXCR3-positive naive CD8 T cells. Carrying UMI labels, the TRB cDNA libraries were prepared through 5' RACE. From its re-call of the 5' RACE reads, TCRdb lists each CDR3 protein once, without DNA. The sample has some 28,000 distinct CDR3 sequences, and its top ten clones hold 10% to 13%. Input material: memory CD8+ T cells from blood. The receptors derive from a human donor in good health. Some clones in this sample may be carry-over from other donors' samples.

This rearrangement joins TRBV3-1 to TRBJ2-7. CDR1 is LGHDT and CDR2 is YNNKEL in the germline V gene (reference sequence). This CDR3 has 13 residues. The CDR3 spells CASSHGFSYEQYF.

The CDR3: CAIRSPGQGFTGELFF. V usage is TRBV10-3 and J usage is TRBJ2-2; lacking DNA, the TRBD1 call made by TCRdb goes unchecked. The germline V gene has CDR1 ENHRY and CDR2 SYGVKD. CDR3 size: 16 residues.

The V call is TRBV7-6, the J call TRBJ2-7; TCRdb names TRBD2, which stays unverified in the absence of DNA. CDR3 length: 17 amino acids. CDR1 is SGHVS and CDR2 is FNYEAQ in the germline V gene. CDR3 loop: CASSPSLAGEIQYEQYF.

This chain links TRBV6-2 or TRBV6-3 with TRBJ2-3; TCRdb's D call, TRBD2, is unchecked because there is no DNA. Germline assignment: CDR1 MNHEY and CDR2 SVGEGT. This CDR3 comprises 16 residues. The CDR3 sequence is CASSYFIGGPADTQYF.

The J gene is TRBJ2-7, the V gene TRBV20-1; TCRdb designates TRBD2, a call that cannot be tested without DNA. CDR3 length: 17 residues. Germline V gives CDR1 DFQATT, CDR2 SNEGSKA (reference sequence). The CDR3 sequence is CSAKAGTSRGFSYEQYF.

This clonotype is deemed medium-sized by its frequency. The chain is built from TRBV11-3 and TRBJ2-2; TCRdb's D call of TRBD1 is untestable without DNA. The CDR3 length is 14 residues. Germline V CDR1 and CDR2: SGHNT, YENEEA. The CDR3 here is CASSFAGGTGELFF.